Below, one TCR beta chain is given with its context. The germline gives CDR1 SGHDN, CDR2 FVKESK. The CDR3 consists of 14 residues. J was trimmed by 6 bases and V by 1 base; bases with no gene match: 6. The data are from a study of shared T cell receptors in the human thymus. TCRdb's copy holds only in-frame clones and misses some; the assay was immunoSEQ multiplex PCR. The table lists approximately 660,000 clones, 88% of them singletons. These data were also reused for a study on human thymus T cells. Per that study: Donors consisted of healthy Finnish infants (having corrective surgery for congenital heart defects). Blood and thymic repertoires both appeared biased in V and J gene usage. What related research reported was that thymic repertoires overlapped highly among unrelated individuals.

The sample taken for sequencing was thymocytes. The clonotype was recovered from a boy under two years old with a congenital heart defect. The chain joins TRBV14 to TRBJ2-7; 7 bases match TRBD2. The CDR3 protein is CASSQVGGLSEQYF. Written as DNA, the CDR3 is TGTGCCAGCAGCCAAGTCGGGGGGTTAAGCGAGCAGTACTTC.